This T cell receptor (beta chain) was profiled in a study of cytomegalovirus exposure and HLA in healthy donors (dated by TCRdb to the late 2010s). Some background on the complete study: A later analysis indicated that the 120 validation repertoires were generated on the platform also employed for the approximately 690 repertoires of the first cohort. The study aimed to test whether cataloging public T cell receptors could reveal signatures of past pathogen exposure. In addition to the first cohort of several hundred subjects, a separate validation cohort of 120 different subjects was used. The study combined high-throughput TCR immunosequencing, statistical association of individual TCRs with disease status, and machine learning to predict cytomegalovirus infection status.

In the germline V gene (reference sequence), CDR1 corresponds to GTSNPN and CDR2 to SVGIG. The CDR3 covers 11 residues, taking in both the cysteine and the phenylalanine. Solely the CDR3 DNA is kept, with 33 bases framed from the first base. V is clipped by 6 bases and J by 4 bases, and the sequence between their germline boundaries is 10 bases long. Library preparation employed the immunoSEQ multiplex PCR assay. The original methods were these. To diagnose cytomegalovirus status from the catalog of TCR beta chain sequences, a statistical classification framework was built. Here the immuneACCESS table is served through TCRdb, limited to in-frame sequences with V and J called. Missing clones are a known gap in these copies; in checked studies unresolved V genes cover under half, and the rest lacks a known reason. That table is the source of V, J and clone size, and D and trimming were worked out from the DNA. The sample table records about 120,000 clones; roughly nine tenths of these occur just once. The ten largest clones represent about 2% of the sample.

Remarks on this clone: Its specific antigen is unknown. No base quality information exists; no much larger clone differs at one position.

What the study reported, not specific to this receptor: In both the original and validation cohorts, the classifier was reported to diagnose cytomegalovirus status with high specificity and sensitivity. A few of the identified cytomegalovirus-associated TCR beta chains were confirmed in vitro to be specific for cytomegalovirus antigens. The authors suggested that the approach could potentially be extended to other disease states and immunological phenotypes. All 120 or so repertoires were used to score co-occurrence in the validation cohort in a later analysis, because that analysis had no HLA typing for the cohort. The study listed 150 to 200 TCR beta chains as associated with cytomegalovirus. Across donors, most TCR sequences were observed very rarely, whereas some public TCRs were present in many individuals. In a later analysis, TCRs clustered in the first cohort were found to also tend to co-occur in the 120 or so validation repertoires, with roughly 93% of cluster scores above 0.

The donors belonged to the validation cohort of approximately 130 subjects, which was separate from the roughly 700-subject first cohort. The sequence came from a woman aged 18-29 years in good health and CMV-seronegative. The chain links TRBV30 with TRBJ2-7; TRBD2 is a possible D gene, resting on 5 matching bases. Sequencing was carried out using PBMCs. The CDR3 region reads CACRRSYEQYF. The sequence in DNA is TGTGCCTGCCGGAGGTCTTACGAGCAGTACTTC.